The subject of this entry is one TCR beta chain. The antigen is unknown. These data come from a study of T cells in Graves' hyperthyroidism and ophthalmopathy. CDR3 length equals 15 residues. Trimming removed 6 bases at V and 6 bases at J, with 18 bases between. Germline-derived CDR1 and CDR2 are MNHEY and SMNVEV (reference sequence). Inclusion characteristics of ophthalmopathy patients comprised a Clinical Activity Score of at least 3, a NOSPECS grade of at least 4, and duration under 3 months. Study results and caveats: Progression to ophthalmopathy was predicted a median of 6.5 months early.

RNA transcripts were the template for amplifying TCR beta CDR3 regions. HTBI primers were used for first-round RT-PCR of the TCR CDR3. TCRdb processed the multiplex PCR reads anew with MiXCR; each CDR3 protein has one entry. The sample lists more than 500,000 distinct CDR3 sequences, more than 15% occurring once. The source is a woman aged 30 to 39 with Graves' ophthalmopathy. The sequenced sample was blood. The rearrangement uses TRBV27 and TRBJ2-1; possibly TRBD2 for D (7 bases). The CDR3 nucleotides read TGTGCCAGCAGCGTACTGGGGGGGCCCCCCAATGAGCAGTTCTTC. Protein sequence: CASSVLGGPPNEQFF.